These 7 T cell receptor beta chains came from one sample sequenced in a study of blood T cell repertoires in COVID-19. Clones were sequenced by immunoSEQ multiplex PCR, and TCRdb holds only the in-frame ones, with some missing. The sample includes over 120,000 clones, approximately 90% of them seen just once. Sequenced: peripheral blood. The receptors here all came from a man in his sixties with active or convalescent COVID-19.

This clone appeared once. The genes are TRBV24-1 and TRBJ2-1, with TRBD2 identical over 9 bases. The junction had 20 bases not matched to a gene; V was cut back by 5 bases and J by 1 base. The germline V gene has CDR1 KGHDR and CDR2 SFDVKD. CDR3 size: 21 residues. CDR3 residues: CATSGARATRLAGASYNEQFF. The CDR3 DNA follows: TGTGCCACCAGTGGGGCACGCGCAACCCGGTTAGCGGGGGCTTCCTACAATGAGCAGTTCTTC.

The rearrangement uses TRBV2 and TRBJ2-7; 7 positions agree with TRBD1. V gave up 8 bases and J gave up 4 bases; unmatched junction bases: 11. CDR3 length: 14 residues. CDR1 is SNHLY and CDR2 is FYNNEI in the germline V gene. In DNA, the CDR3 is TGTGCCAGCCGTCGGCCAGGGGGATCGTACGAGCAGTACTTC. It specifies CASRRPGGSYEQYF.

The rearrangement uses TRBV7-2 and TRBJ2-7; D is perhaps TRBD2 (6 bases). Per germline, CDR1 SGHTA and CDR2 FQGNSA. CDR3 length: 15 residues. Trimming took 6 bases from V and 0 from J, leaving 15 bases between them. The CDR3 region has the DNA TGTGCCAGCAGACCCGGGACTTCACGCTCCTACGAGCAGTACTTC. This gives the protein CASRPGTSRSYEQYF.

The chain uses TRBV7-2 and TRBJ1-6; 7 bases fit TRBD1. V was pared by 5 bases and J by 8 bases, with 6 bases of the junction left unmatched. The CDR3 runs to 14 residues. Germline assignment: CDR1 SGHTA and CDR2 FQGNSA. The CDR3 DNA reads TGTGCCAGCAGCGTGACAGGGAGAGATTCACCCCTCCACTTT. It specifies CASSVTGRDSPLHF.

Turning to this clone: Other DNA sequences in the same sample also yield this CDR3. The DNA of the CDR3 is TGTGCCAGCAGCCCAACAGGGGGGGATCAGCCCCAGCATTTT. It translates to CASSPTGGDQPQHF. J is TRBJ1-5 and V is TRBV7-9; 8 positions match TRBD1. V lost 5 bases, J lost 5 bases, and 5 bases stayed unmatched. Germline-derived CDR1 and CDR2 are SEHNR and FQNEAQ (reference sequence). The CDR3 is 14 residues long.

The chain uses TRBV9 and TRBJ2-3; 7 bases map to TRBD1. The CDR3 is 12 residues long. With 4 bases clipped from V and 7 bases from J, the junction kept 3 bases outside the gene matches. CDR1 is SGDLS, CDR2 YYNGEE, per germline. The CDR3 bases are TGTGCCAGCAGCAAGACAGGGAATACGCAGTATTTT. This codes for CASSKTGNTQYF.

The CDR3 DNA is TGTGCCAGTAGTATAGATTCAGGGGACGGCTACACCTTC. Its translation is CASSIDSGDGYTF. The chain employs TRBV19 and TRBJ1-2, with D tentatively TRBD1 (6 bases). This CDR3 contains 13 residues. Germline V gene lookup returns CDR1 LNHDA and CDR2 SQIVND (reference sequence). The germline V and J ends were trimmed by 0 bases and 8 bases, with 10 bases remaining between them.